A selection of T cell receptor beta chains follows, all from one sample in a study of blood T cell repertoires in COVID-19. Assay: immunoSEQ multiplex PCR; the TCRdb copy retains only in-frame clones and omits some. Among 150,000 to 200,000 clones listed, about 80% were seen once. The sample comprised peripheral blood. The source of these receptors is a human donor with acute or convalescent COVID-19. The donor label of this sample is uncertain. CDR3s include the opening cysteine and the closing phenylalanine or tryptophan. A D gene is named only where the DNA matches it firmly. Where a row states a size, it is once, few, many or the class of an expanded clone; other rows omit it.

J gene,clone size,D gene,V gene,CDR3 DNA,CDR3 protein
TRBJ2-7,NA,NA,TRBV21-1,TGTGCCACCCCTCCAGGTGCCCGGAAGGAGCAGTACTTC,CATPPGARKEQYF
TRBJ2-7,NA,TRBD2,TRBV5-4,TGTGCCAGCAGCGTGACTAGCGACACTTCTACCGAGCAGTACTTC,CASSVTSDTSTEQYF
TRBJ2-1,NA,TRBD2,TRBV14,TGTGCCAGCAGCCAAGGTGGACTAGCGGGCTCCTACAATGAGCAGTTCTTC,CASSQGGLAGSYNEQFF
TRBJ2-2,NA,TRBD1,TRBV6-5,TGTGCCAGCGGGGAGAACAGGGGTCCCGGGGAGCTGTTTTTT,CASGENRGPGELFF
TRBJ2-2,NA,NA,TRBV7-2,TGTGCCAGCAGCTTACAGGCAAGCGGGGAGCTGTTTTTT,CASSLQASGELFF
TRBJ1-4,NA,TRBD1,TRBV30,TGTGCCTGGGCGGGACAGGGAAATGAAAAACTGTTTTTT,CAWAGQGNEKLFF
TRBJ1-1,few,NA,TRBV29-1,TGCAGCGTAGAGGGACATCTGGGGACTGAAGCTTTCTTT,CSVEGHLGTEAFF
TRBJ2-1,NA,NA,TRBV9,TGTGCCAGCAGCGTAGTACAGGACAATGAGCAGTTCTTC,CASSVVQDNEQFF
TRBJ1-1,NA,NA,TRBV6-2/TRBV6-3,TGTGCCAGCAGTCCCCGTACTGAAGCTTTCTTT,CASSPRTEAFF
TRBJ1-2,NA,TRBD1,TRBV7-2,TGTGCCAGCAGCCAGATAACAGGGGTATCGTCCGGCTATGGCTACACCTTC,CASSQITGVSSGYGYTF
TRBJ2-7,NA,TRBD1,TRBV5-4,TGTGCCAGCAGCTTCGGGACAGCCGTAACCTACGAGCAGTACTTC,CASSFGTAVTYEQYF
TRBJ2-7,NA,NA,TRBV27,TGTGCCAGCAGTCCCCTGACGGGATACGAGCAGTACTTC,CASSPLTGYEQYF
TRBJ1-4,NA,NA,TRBV3-1/TRBV3-2,TGTGCCAGCAGCCAAGATTGGGCCCGTAGTGAAAAACTGTTTTTT,CASSQDWARSEKLFF
TRBJ1-2,NA,NA,TRBV2,TGTGCCAGCAGTTTACAGGGAACGGACTATGGCTACACCTTC,CASSLQGTDYGYTF
TRBJ1-1,few,TRBD1,TRBV6-6,TGTGCCAGCAGCCGATCCCGGGACAGGAGATTTCCCGAAGCTTTCTTT,CASSRSRDRRFPEAFF
TRBJ1-1,NA,NA,TRBV5-1,TGCGCCAGCAGCTTGGACAGTAAAAACACTGAAGCTTTCTTT,CASSLDSKNTEAFF
TRBJ2-5,NA,NA,TRBV7-9,TGTGCCAGCGGTCTCTTAAAATCCGGAGAGACCCAGTACTTC,CASGLLKSGETQYF